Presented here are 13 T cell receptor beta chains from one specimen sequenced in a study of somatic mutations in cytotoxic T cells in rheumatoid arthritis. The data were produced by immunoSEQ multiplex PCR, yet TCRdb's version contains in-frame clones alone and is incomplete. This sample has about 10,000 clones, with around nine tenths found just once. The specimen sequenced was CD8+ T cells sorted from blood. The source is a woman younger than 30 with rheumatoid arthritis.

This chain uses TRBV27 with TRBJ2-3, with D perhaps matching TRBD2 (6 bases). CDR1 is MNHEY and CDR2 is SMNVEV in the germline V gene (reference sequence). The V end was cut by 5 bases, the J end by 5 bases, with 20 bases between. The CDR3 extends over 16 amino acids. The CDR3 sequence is CASSPGISGEGDTQYF. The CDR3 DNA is TGTGCCAGCAGTCCTGGGATTAGCGGAGAGGGAGATACGCAGTATTTT.

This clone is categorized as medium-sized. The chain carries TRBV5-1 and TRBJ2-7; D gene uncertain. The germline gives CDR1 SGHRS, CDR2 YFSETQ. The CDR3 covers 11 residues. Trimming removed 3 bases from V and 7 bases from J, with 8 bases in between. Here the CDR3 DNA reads TGCGCCAGCAGCTCTCTACGGGAGCAGTACTTC. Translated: CASSSLREQYF. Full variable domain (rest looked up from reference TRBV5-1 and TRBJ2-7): KAGVTQTPRYLIKTRGQQVTLSCSPISGHRSVSWYQQTPGQGLQFLFEYFSETQRNKGNFPGRFSGRQFSNSRSEMNVSTLELGDSALYLCASSSLREQYFGPGTRLTVT.

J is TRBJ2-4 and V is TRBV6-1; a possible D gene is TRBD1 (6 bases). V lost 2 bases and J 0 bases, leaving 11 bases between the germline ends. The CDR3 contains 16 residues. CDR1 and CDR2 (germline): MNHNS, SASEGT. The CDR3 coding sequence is TGTGCCAGCAGTGAAATGGGGGCTTTAGCCAAAAACATTCAGTACTTC. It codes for CASSEMGALAKNIQYF.

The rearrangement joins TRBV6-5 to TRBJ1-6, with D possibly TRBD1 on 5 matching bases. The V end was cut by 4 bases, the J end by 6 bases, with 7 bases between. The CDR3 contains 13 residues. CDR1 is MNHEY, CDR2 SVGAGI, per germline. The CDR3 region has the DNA TGTGCCAGCAGTTTGCAGGGTAATTCACCCCTCCACTTT. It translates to CASSLQGNSPLHF.

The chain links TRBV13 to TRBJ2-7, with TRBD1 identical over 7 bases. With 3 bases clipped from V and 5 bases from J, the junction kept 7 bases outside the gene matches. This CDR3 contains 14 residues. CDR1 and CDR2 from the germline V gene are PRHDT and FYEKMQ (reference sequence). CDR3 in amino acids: CASSFNTGAHEQYF. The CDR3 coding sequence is TGTGCCAGCAGCTTTAATACAGGGGCCCACGAGCAGTACTTC. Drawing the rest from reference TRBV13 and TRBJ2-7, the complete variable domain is AAGVIQSPRHLIKEKRETATLKCYPIPRHDTVYWYQQGPGQDPQFLISFYEKMQSDKGSIPDRFSAQQFSDYHSELNMSSLELGDSALYFCASSFNTGAHEQYFGPGTRLTVT.

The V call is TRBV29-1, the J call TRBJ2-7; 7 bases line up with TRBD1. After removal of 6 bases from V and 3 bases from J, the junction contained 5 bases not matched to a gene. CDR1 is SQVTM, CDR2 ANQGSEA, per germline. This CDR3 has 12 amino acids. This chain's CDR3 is CSVETGDYEQYF. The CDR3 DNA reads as TGCAGCGTCGAAACAGGGGACTACGAGCAGTACTTC.

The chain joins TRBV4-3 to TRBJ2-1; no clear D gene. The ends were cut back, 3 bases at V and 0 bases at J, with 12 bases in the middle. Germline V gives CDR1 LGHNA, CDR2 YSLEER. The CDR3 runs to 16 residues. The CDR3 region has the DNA TGCGCCAGCAGCCATCCACCGCTAAACTCCTACAATGAGCAGTTCTTC. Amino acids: CASSHPPLNSYNEQFF.

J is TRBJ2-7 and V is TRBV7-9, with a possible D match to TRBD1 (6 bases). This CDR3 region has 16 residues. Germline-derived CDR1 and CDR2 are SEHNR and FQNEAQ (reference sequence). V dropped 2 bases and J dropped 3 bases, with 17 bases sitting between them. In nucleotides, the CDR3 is TGTGCCAGCAGCTTATCAATGGGGACACCAATCTACGAGCAGTACTTC. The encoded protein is CASSLSMGTPIYEQYF. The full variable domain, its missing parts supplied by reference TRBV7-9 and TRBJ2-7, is DTGVSQNPRHKITKRGQNVTFRCDPISEHNRLYWYRQTLGQGPEFLTYFQNEAQLEKSRLLSDRFSAERPKGSFSTLEIQRTEQGDSAMYLCASSLSMGTPIYEQYFGPGTRLTVT.

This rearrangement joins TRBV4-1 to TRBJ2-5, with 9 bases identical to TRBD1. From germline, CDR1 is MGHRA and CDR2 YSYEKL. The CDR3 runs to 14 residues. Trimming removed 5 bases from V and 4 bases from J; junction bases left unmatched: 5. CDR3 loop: CASSATGGPETQYF. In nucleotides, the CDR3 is TGCGCCAGCAGCGCTACAGGGGGCCCAGAGACCCAGTACTTC.

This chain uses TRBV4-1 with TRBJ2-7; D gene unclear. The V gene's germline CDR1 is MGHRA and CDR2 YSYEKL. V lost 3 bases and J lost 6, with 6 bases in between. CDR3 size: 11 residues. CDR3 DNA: TGCGCCAGCAGCCAGGCCTTCGAGCAGTACTTC. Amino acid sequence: CASSQAFEQYF.

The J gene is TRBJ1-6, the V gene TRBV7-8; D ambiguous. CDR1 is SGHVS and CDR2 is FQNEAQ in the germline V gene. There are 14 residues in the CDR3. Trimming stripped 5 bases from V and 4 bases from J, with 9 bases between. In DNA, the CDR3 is TGTGCCAGCAGCCCACCGGGATATAATTCACCCCTCCACTTT. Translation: CASSPPGYNSPLHF.

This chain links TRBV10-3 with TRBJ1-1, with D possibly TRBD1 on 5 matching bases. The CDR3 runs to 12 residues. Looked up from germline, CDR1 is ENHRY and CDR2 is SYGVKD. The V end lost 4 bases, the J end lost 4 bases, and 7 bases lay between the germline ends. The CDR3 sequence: CAISAGGTEAFF. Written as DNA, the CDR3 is TGTGCCATCAGTGCGGGGGGCACTGAAGCTTTCTTT.

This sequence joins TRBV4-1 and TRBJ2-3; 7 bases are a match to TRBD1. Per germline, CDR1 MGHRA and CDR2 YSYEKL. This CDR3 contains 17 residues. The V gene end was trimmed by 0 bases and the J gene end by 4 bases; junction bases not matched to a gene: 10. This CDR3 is CASSQEPPGGYADTQYF. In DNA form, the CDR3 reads TGCGCCAGCAGCCAAGAACCCCCAGGGGGTTACGCAGATACGCAGTATTTT.